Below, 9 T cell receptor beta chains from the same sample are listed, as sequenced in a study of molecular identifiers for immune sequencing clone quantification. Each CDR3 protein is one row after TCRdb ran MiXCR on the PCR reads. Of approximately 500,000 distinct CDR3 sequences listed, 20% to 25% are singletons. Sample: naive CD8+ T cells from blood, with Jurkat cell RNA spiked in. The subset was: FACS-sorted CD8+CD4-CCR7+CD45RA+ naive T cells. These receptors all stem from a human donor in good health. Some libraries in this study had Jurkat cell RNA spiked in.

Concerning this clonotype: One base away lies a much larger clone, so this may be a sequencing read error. The CDR3, as DNA: TGTGCCTGGGGGCCTGACACTGAAGCTTTCTTT. Protein product: CAWGPDTEAFF. The chain recombines TRBV30 with TRBJ1-1; D is unclear. Germline CDR1 reads GTSNPN; CDR2 reads SVGIG (reference sequence). The CDR3 contains 11 residues. Trimming stripped 5 bases from V and 3 bases from J, with 7 bases between.

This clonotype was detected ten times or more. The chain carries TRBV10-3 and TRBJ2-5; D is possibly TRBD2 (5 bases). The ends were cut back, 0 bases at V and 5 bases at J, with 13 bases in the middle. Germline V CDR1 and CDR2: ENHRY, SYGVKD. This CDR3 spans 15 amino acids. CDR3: CAISESSSSGETQYF. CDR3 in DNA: TGTGCCATCAGTGAGTCTTCTAGCTCCGGCGAGACCCAGTACTTC.

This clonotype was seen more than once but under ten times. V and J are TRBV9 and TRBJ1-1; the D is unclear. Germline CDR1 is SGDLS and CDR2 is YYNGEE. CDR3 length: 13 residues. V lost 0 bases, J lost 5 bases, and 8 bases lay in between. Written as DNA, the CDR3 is TGTGCCAGCAGCGTAGAAGGTCGGACTGAAGCTTTCTTT. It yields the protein CASSVEGRTEAFF.

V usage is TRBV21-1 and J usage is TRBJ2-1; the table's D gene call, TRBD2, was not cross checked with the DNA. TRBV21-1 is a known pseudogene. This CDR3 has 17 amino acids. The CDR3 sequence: CAPVEQPKASGYNEQFF. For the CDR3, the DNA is TGTGCCCCCGTGGAGCAACCCAAGGCTAGCGGGTACAATGAGCAGTTCTTC.

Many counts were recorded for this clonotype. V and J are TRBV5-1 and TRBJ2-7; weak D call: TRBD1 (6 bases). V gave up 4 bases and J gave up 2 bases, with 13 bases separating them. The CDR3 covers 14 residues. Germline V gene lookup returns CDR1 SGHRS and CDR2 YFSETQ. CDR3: CASSAETGPYEQYF. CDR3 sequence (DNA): TGCGCCAGCAGCGCCGAAACAGGGCCCTACGAGCAGTACTTC.

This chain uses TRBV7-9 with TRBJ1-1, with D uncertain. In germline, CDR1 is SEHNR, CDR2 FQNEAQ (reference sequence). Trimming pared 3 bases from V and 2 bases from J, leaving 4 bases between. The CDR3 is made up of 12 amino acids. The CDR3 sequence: CASSFTNTEAFF. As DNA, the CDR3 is TGTGCCAGCAGCTTTACTAACACTGAAGCTTTCTTT.

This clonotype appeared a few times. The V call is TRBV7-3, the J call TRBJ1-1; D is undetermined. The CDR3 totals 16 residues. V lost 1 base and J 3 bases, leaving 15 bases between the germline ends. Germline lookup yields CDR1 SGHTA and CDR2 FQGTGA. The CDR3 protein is CASSLISAIADTEAFF. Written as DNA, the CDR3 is TGTGCCAGCAGCTTAATTAGCGCCATCGCGGACACTGAAGCTTTCTTT.

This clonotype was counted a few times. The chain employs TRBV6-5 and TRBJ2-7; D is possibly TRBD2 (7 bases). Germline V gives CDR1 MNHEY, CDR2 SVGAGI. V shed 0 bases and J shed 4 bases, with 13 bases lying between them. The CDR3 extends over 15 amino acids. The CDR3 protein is CASSYSGGGRYEQYF. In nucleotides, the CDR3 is TGTGCCAGCAGTTACTCGGGGGGGGGGCGGTACGAGCAGTACTTC.

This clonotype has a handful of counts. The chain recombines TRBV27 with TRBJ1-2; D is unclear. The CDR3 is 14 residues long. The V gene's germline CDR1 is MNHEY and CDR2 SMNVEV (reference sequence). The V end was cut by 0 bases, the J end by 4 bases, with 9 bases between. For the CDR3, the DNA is TGTGCCAGCAGTTTATCGGCCAGCTCCTATGGCTACACCTTC. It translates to CASSLSASSYGYTF.